The entry below gives a single T cell receptor beta chain sequence along with its context. This clonotype was picked up a small number of times. What this receptor recognizes is not known. Base-call qualities are not available, and no considerably larger clone is one nucleotide away. Receptor amplification or capture employed 5' RACE. Sequencing relied on an Illumina HiSeq 2500. A second PCR of about 6 to 11 cycles was run with a J-beta primer mix and a sample-barcoded 5' primer. A unique molecular identifier was introduced onto each TCR beta cDNA molecule by a template-switch 5' adaptor carrying 12 random nucleotides. At least 2.5 million CDR3-containing paired-end reads were obtained from each sample. The Mint cDNA synthesis kit, primed by a TRBC-specific oligonucleotide, was used to synthesize first-strand cDNA from all RNA. All cDNA was treated with uracil-DNA glycosylase and then went through a first 18-cycle PCR with the universal primers M1SS and BC2_uni_R. The authors processed their data as follows. For normalization, 1 million high-quality reads were randomly selected from each sample, with every read carrying a distinct molecular identifier. Instead of being binned into consensus sequences, reads with shared molecular identifiers were discarded. CDR3 identification, clonotype clustering and error correction used MiTCR with a Q25 quality threshold and the strictest error-elimination algorithm. A nonparametric unseen species model using Euler transformation provided a lower-bound estimate of total TCR beta diversity. Starting from the raw public reads, TCRdb applied fastp trimming at Q25, assembled clones with MiXCR and retained in-frame beta chains. All rows with the same CDR3 protein become a single entry with the most common DNA and genes. The V and J calls, along with clone size, are taken from TCRdb and not from the paper's own processing. For this sample there are roughly 1 million distinct CDR3 sequences; 25% appear just once. The biggest ten clones account for approximately 0.75% of the sample.

Donors were around 37 systemically healthy Caucasian individuals from Russia aged 6 to 90 years. Each donor gave 8 to 10 milliliters of peripheral blood, drawn into EDTA-treated Vacutainer tubes. Ficoll-Paque density-gradient centrifugation was used to isolate PBMCs, with at least 6.5 million per sample. Total RNA was extracted from PBMCs with Trizol reagent, with at least 5 micrograms obtained per sample. For every donor, flow cytometry on a PBMC aliquot measured the percentage of naive CD45RAhigh/CD27high T cells. The data are from a study of blood T cells in healthy people across ages (dated by TCRdb to the mid-2010s). In the study overall: Template switching captured roughly one uniquely barcoded TCR beta cDNA molecule per two T cells in model experiments. Using the same blood draw, the study looked at two additional independent replicas of 1 million unique cDNA reads for two donors, one aged 18 to 30 and the other aged 80 or older. Donors were grouped into four age groups: young (average roughly 17 years), middle-aged (39), aged (around 60) and long-lived (approximately 81). To track age-related changes in TCR beta repertoire diversity, the study relied on deep sequencing normalized with unique cDNA molecular identifiers. Overall study results and their limits: Compared with the aged group, the long-lived group had more naive CD4+ T cells, fewer expanded clones and increased TCR diversity, a pattern suggesting age selection. Observed TCR beta diversity per million T cells fell roughly linearly with age, and a significant reduction was already apparent by age roughly 40. Because donor CMV infection status was unknown, age-related changes in expanded clonotypes were potentially confounded. A strong correlation was found between observed TCR beta diversity and the percentage of naive T cells measured by flow cytometry. Estimates of total diversity from one million sequenced T cells were regarded as lower bounds and underestimates. Bulk unsorted PBMC profiling prevented conclusive comparison of naive and antigen-experienced compartments.

CDR1 and CDR2 are drawn from the germline V gene: MDHEN, SYDVKM. V loses 11 bases of germline sequence and J loses 0 bases, and the interval between the two ends is 14 bases. From the cysteine up to the phenylalanine, the CDR3 has a length of 14 residues. The read is trimmed to its CDR3 DNA, 42 bases read in frame from base 1. The same data also went into a second study, on T cells of mothers and their children. The second publication reports: Nine systemically healthy Caucasian individuals, comprising three mothers and their six children, were included as donors. cDNA synthesis consumed the entire amount of extracted RNA, loaded at around 1.5 ug RNA in each 15 ul reaction. In the second PCR, the M1S primer added sample barcodes and 2-4 random nucleotides. Each mother yielded over 8.5 million TCR beta CDR3 reads and each child roughly 2.9 million reads. Thymic selection similarly shapes TCR recombination output in related and unrelated pairs, with minor effect from inherited differences. Related mother-child pairs always showed normalized repertoire overlap that was slightly higher than in unrelated mother-child pairs, though the difference was never significant. Persistent microchimeric T cell clones were not detected, at a sensitivity of approximately 100 clones per million clonotypes. Deep NGS was used in the study to compare the TCR beta repertoires of mothers and children and to look for features that separate related mother-child pairs from unrelated individuals. Mothers averaged roughly 40 +/- 4 years of age and children averaged approximately 11 +/- 4 years. After adapter ligation was performed with NEBNext reagents, the libraries were sequenced on an Illumina HiSeq 2000 with 100+100 nt paired-end reads. To avoid cross-contamination, the mother libraries and the child libraries were prepared a month apart and sequenced in separate runs. Each donor had between about 450,000 and 2,100,000 distinct TCR beta clonotypes identified. Naive TCR beta clonotypes were estimated from low-frequency clonotypes matched to each donor's FACS-determined naive share, without sorting.

The chain was built from TRBV28 and TRBJ1-3, and TRBD1 may be the D gene, going by 6 matching bases. The receptor's source is a girl aged 2-10 years in good health. The sample taken for sequencing was blood. The CDR3 has the sequence CASNRGYSGNTIYF. The DNA reads TGTGCCTCTAATAGGGGGTACTCTGGAAACACCATATATTTT. Beyond the CDR3, the reference TRBV28 and TRBJ1-3 genes provide the residues; the full variable domain reads: DVKVTQSSRYLVKRTGEKVFLECVQDMDHENMFWYRQDPGLGLRLIYFSYDVKMKEKGDIPEGYSVSREKKERFSLILESASTNQTSMYLCASNRGYSGNTIYFGEGSWLTVV.